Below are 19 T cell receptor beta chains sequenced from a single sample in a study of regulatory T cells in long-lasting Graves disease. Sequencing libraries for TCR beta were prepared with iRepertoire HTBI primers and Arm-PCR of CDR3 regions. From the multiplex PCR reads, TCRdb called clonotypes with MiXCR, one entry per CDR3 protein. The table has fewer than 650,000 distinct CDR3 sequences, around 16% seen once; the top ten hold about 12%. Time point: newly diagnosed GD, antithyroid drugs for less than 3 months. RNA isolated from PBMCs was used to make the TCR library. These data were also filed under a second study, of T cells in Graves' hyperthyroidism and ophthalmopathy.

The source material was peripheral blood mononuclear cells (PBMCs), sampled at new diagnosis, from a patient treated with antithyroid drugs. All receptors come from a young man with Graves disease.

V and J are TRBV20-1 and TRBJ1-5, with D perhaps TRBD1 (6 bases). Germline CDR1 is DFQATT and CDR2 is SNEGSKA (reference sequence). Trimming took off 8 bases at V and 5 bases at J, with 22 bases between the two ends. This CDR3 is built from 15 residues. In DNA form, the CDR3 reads TGCAGTACTATCCGGGGGGCGCAATGGGATCAGCCCCAGCATTTT. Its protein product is CSTIRGAQWDQPQHF.

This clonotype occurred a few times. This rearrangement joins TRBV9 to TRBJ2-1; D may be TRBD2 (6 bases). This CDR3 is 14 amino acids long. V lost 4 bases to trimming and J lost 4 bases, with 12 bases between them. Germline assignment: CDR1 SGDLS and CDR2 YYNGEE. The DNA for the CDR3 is TGTGCCAGCAGCACCCGGGACTTTTACAATGAGCAGTTCTTC. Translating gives CASSTRDFYNEQFF.

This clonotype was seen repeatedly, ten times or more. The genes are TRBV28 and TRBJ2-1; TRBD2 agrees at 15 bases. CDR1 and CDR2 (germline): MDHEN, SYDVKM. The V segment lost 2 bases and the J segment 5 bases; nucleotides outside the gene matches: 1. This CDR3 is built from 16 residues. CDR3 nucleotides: TGTGCCAGCAGTTTAGGACTAGCGGGAGGGAACAATGAGCAGTTCTTC. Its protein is CASSLGLAGGNNEQFF. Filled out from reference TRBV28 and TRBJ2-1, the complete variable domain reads DVKVTQSSRYLVKRTGEKVFLECVQDMDHENMFWYRQDPGLGLRLIYFSYDVKMKEKGDIPEGYSVSREKKERFSLILESASTNQTSMYLCASSLGLAGGNNEQFFGPGTRLTVL.

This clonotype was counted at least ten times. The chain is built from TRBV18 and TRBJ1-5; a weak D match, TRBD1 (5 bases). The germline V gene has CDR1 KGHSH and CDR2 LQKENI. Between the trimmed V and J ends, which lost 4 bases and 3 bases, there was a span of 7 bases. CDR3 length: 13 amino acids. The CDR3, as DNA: TGTGCCAGCTCACAGGGGATCAATCAGCCCCAGCATTTT. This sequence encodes CASSQGINQPQHF.

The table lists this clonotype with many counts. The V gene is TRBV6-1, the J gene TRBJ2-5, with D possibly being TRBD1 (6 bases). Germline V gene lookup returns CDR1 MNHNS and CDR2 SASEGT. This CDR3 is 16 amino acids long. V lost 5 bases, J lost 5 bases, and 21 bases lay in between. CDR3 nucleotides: TGTGCCAGCAGTCAGTGGGGTTACAGGGACCGGGAGACCCAGTACTTC. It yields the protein CASSQWGYRDRETQYF.

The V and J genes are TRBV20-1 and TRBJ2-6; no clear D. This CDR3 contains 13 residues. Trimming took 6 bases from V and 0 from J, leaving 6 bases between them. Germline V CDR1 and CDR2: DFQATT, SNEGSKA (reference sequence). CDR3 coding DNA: TGCAGTGCCTGGATCTCTGGGGCCAACGTCCTGACTTTC. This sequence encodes CSAWISGANVLTF.

This CDR3 reads CASSYYRRGPSHGGYNEQFF. Here the CDR3 DNA reads TGTGCCAGTAGTTACTATAGAAGGGGACCCTCCCATGGCGGCTACAATGAGCAGTTCTTC. The rearrangement links TRBV19 to TRBJ2-1; D might be TRBD1 or TRBD2, each matching 5 bases. Trimming took off 5 bases at V and 3 bases at J, with 29 bases between the two ends. Germline V gene sequence: CDR1 LNHDA, CDR2 SQIVND (reference sequence). This CDR3 is built from 20 residues.

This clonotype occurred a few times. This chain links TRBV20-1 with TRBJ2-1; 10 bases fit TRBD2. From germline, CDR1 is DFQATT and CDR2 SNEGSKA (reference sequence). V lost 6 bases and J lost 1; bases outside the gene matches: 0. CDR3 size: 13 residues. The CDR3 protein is CSAGLASYNEQFF. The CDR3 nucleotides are TGCAGTGCGGGACTAGCGTCCTACAATGAGCAGTTCTTC.

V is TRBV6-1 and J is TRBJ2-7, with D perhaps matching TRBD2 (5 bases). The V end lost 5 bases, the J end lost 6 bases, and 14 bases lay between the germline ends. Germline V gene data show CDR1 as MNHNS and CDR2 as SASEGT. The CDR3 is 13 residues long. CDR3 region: CASSPGPGGEQYF. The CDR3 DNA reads TGTGCCAGCAGTCCTGGGCCCGGAGGCGAGCAGTACTTC.

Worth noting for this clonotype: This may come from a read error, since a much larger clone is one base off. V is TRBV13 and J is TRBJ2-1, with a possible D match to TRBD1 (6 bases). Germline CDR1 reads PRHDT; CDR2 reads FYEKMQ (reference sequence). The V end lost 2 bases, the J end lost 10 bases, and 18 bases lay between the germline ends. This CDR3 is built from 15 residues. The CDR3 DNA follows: TGTGCCAGCAGCTTAAGGCAGGGGCCCTCCTACGAGCAGTTCTTC. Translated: CASSLRQGPSYEQFF.

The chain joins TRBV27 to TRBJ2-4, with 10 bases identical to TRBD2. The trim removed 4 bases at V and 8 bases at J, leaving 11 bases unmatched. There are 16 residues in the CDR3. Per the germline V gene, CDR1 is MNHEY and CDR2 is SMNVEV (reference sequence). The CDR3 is CASSSSGSRRGDIQYF. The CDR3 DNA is TGTGCCAGCAGTTCTAGCGGGAGTAGACGTGGGGACATTCAGTACTTC.

The CDR3, as DNA: TGCAGTGCTAGAGACCCCCACCCCGCAGATACGCAGTATTTT. This sequence encodes CSARDPHPADTQYF. The V gene is TRBV20-1, the J gene TRBJ2-3; no firm D call. The CDR3 consists of 14 residues. V was shortened by 0 bases and J by 4 bases, with 11 bases between the two germline ends. Germline CDR1 is DFQATT and CDR2 is SNEGSKA (reference sequence).

The DNA for the CDR3 is TGTGCCAGCAGTTTGGGGGGGGCAGGGGGCAGAAGCTATGGCTACACCTTC. Encoded protein: CASSLGGAGGRSYGYTF. This chain uses TRBV28 with TRBJ1-2, with 8 bases that match TRBD1. Germline CDR1 MDHEN, CDR2 SYDVKM. V lost 3 bases to trimming and J lost 4 bases; unmatched junction nucleotides: 13. This CDR3 comprises 17 residues.

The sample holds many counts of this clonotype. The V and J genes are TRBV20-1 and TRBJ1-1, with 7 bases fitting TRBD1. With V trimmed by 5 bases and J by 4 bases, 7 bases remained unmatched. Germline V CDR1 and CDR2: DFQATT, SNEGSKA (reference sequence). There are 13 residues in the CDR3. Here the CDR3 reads CSADRDWGTEAFF. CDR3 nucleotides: TGCAGTGCTGACAGGGATTGGGGCACTGAAGCTTTCTTT.

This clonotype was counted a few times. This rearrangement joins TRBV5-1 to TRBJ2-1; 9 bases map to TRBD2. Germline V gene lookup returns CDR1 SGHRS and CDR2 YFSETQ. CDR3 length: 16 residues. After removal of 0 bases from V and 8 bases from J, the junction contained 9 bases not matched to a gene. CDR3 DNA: TGCGCCAGCAGCTTGGAGTCCGGATTAGCGGGAGATGAGCAGTTCTTC. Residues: CASSLESGLAGDEQFF.

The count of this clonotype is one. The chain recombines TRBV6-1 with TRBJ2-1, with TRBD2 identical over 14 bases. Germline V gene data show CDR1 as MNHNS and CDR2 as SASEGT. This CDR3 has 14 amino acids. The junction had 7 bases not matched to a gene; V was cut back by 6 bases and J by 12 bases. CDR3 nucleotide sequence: TGTGCCAGCAGACAAGGACTAGCGGGAGGTGGGCAGTTCTTC. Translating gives CASRQGLAGGGQFF.

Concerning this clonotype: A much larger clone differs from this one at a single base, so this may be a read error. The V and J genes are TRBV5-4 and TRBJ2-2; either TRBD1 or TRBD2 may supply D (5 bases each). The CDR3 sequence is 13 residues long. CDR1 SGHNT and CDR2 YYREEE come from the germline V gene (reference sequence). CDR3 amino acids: CASSGGYTGEPFF. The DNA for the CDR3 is TGTGCCAGCAGTGGGGGATACACCGGGGAGCCGTTTTTT.

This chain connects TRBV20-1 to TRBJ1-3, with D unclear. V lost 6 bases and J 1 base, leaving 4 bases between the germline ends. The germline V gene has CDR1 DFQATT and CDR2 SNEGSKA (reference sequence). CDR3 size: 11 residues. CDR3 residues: CSAQSGNTIYF. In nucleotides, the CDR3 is TGCAGTGCCCAATCTGGAAACACCATATATTTT.

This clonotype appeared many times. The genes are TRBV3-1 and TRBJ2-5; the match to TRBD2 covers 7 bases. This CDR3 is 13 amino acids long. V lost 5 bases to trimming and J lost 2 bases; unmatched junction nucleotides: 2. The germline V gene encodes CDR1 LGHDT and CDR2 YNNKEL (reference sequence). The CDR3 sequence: CASSLRGQETQYF. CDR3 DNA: TGTGCCAGCAGCTTGCGGGGGCAAGAGACCCAGTACTTC.